The next 5 T cell receptor beta chains were all read from a single sample in a study of blood T cells in healthy people across ages. Combining a sample-barcoded 5' primer with a J-beta primer mix, a second PCR ran for roughly 7 to 12 cycles. TCRdb redid the calling of the 5' RACE reads with MiXCR, one entry per CDR3 protein. The table includes fewer than 900,000 distinct CDR3 sequences, 49% detected once. The sequencing input was blood. These receptors all come from a woman aged 55 to 70 in good health.

This sequence joins TRBV9 and TRBJ2-7, with TRBD2 identical over 11 bases. The V gene's germline CDR1 is SGDLS and CDR2 YYNGEE. The CDR3 is 15 amino acids. J lost 7 bases, V lost 4 bases, and 10 bases had no gene match. In DNA, the CDR3 is TGTGCCAGCAGCACGCGACTAGCGGGACACAATGAGCAGTACTTC. Its translation: CASSTRLAGHNEQYF.

Worth noting for this clonotype: This CDR3 fails to terminate in the conserved phenylalanine or tryptophan, so it likely reflects a read error. The gene calls are TRBV4-2 and TRBJ2-1; no clear D. The germline V and J ends were trimmed by 4 bases and 7 bases, with 20 bases remaining between them. The CDR3 runs to 16 residues. CDR1 is LGHNA and CDR2 is YNFKEQ in the germline V gene. In nucleotides, the CDR3 is TGTGCCAGCAGCCGCCCCTCGCGGCCGACCGAAAATGAGCAGTTCCTC. This gives the protein CASSRPSRPTENEQFL.

The CDR3 DNA is TGTGCCAGCAGCTTACTGATGACAGGAGTCACAGATACGCAGTATTTT. Its protein product is CASSLLMTGVTDTQYF. The J gene is TRBJ2-3, the V gene TRBV7-2, with D possibly being TRBD1 (6 bases). Germline assignment: CDR1 SGHTA and CDR2 FQGNSA. V was cut by 2 bases and J by 2 bases, with 14 bases left in between. This CDR3 is built from 16 residues. Supplemented by reference TRBV7-2 and TRBJ2-3, the full variable domain reads GAGVSQSPSNKVTEKGKDVELRCDPISGHTALYWYRQSLGQGLEFLIYFQGNSAPDKSGLPSDRFSAERTGGSVSTLTIQRTQQEDSAVYLCASSLLMTGVTDTQYFGPGTRLTVL.

V usage is TRBV7-2 and J usage is TRBJ1-2; 7 positions agree with TRBD1. Germline values: CDR1 SGHTA, CDR2 FQGNSA. The trim removed 8 bases at V and 4 bases at J, leaving 4 bases unmatched. This CDR3 spans 12 amino acids. CDR3 DNA: TGTGCCAGCGGCTCAGGGGGCTATGGCTACACCTTC. Amino acids: CASGSGGYGYTF.

The V and J genes are TRBV7-2 and TRBJ2-3, with TRBD2 matching over 15 bases. CDR1 SGHTA and CDR2 FQGNSA come from the germline V gene. With 7 bases clipped from V and 1 base from J, the junction kept 9 bases outside the gene matches. The CDR3 extends over 18 amino acids. CDR3 region: CASTKRGLAGGRTDTQYF. For the CDR3, the DNA is TGTGCCAGCACCAAAAGGGGACTAGCGGGAGGTCGCACAGATACGCAGTATTTT.